This T cell receptor (beta chain) comes out of a study of regulatory T cells in long-lasting Graves disease. Stated time point: newly diagnosed GD, antithyroid drugs for less than 3 months. Preparation of the TCR library used RNA extracted from PBMCs. Findings and caveats of the study: TRBV28, TRBJ1-2 and TRBJ2-5 were segments that persistent disease favored. Graves' patients with persistent disease showed TCR diversity lower than patients newly diagnosed.

The CDR3 has 17 residues. Germline V gene lookup returns CDR1 SGHTA and CDR2 FQGNSA. The V and J ends lost 5 bases and 4 bases, in that order; junction bases with no gene match: 11. At least ten counts were recorded for this clonotype. What it binds is unknown. With iRepertoire HTBI primers and Arm-PCR of CDR3 regions, TCR beta libraries were built. TCRdb re-derived calls from the multiplex PCR reads in MiXCR, one entry per CDR3 protein. The sample shows some 500,000 distinct CDR3 sequences, 13% of them seen only once. These data are also associated with another study on T cells in Graves' hyperthyroidism and ophthalmopathy.

Sequenced material: peripheral blood mononuclear cells (PBMCs), taken at new diagnosis, from a patient treated with antithyroid drugs. The chain uses TRBV7-2 and TRBJ2-1; 10 nucleotides match TRBD2. The sequence came from a man aged 25 to 45 with Graves disease. In DNA, the CDR3 is TGTGCCAGCAGCCGCCCTAAGACTAGCGGGTTTTACAATGAGCAGTTCTTC. Its translation: CASSRPKTSGFYNEQFF.